This T cell receptor beta chain was observed in a study of blood T cell repertoires in COVID-19. Some clones are missing from TCRdb's copy, which holds only in-frame ones; the method was immunoSEQ multiplex PCR. The data contain hundreds of thousands of clones, 80% to 90% of them seen just once; the ten biggest clones take up about 14%. The CDR3 is made up of 14 amino acids. The V end was cut by 3 bases, the J end by 2 bases, with 9 bases between. Germline lookup yields CDR1 MNHEY and CDR2 SMNVEV (reference sequence). The chain recombines TRBV27 with TRBJ2-3; D perhaps matches TRBD2 (5 bases). The material sequenced was PBMCs or T cells enriched from blood (not recorded which). The TCR originated in a woman between 45 and 65 years old with acute COVID-19. For the CDR3, the DNA is TGTGCCAGCAGTTTGGGCGGGCCCACAGATACGCAGTATTTT. It is translated as CASSLGGPTDTQYF.